The text below deals with one T cell receptor (beta chain). TCRdb keeps only in-frame clones here, not all; method: immunoSEQ multiplex PCR. The sample lists under 200,000 clones; 94% were seen once. This entry belongs to a study of control samples from healthy donors and cancer patients. Germline CDR1 reads MNHEY; CDR2 reads SVGAGI. V was trimmed by 7 bases and J by 1 base, leaving 13 bases between them. The CDR3 loop spans 14 amino acids. The chain uses TRBV6-5 and TRBJ1-1; D possibly corresponds to TRBD1 (5 bases). Sequences were obtained from blood. The TCR was taken from a woman between 40 and 50 years old in good health. CDR3 bases: TGTGCCAGCACCAATCGCCAGGGGAACACTGAAGCTTTCTTT. Translation: CASTNRQGNTEAFF.